The rows below give T cell receptor beta chains drawn from one sample of a study of shared clonotypes between healthy human individuals. Only in-frame clones appear in the TCRdb table, and some are missing; sequencing was by immunoSEQ multiplex PCR. This table has a few hundred thousand clones, less than 98% appearing once. The sample consisted of naive CD4+ T cells sorted from blood. The receptors derive from a woman aged 30 to 39 in good health. Both conserved end residues are part of each CDR3. Each record gives: CDR3 DNA, CDR3 protein, J gene, clone size, D gene, V gene. The D gene is left open where the match is weak. Part of the rows lack a size; the others show once, few, many or a class for expanded clones.

DNA: TGTGCCAGCTCACAGGGACTGGATAACAATGAGCAGTTCTTC
CDR3: CASSQGLDNNEQFF
J: TRBJ2-1
size: NA
D: NA
V: TRBV18

DNA: TGTGCCAGCAGCCCTGACAACTACAATGAGCAGTTCTTC
CDR3: CASSPDNYNEQFF
J: TRBJ2-1
size: NA
D: NA
V: TRBV5-5

DNA: TGTGCCAGCAGCCACAGCATCGTGGCGGCGAACACCGGGGAGCTGTTTTTT
CDR3: CASSHSIVAANTGELFF
J: TRBJ2-2
size: NA
D: NA
V: TRBV11-2

DNA: TGTGCCAGCAGTCCGGACCCTCTCTCCTACAATGAGCAGTTCTTC
CDR3: CASSPDPLSYNEQFF
J: TRBJ2-1
size: NA
D: NA
V: TRBV28

DNA: TGTGCCAGCAGTCAAGATTACCGGGGGCTTTACGAGCAGTACTTC
CDR3: CASSQDYRGLYEQYF
J: TRBJ2-7
size: NA
D: NA
V: TRBV28

DNA: TGTGCCAGCAGCATCGGACAGGGGGCGGGCACCGGGGAGCTGTTTTTT
CDR3: CASSIGQGAGTGELFF
J: TRBJ2-2
size: NA
D: TRBD1
V: TRBV7-9

DNA: TGTGCCAGTAGTCTAGTTGGGGGACAGCCTTACGAGCAGTACTTC
CDR3: CASSLVGGQPYEQYF
J: TRBJ2-7
size: NA
D: TRBD1
V: TRBV19

DNA: TGCGCCAGCAGCTTGGAGGGGCGGTTAGGGACAGATACGCAGTATTTT
CDR3: CASSLEGRLGTDTQYF
J: TRBJ2-3
size: NA
D: NA
V: TRBV5-1

DNA: TGTGCCAGCAGCCCTTTGTTAGGGGAGCAGTTCTTC
CDR3: CASSPLLGEQFF
J: TRBJ2-1
size: NA
D: NA
V: TRBV7-3

DNA: TGTGCCAGCAGCCACCGGGACCTCGCTGAAGCTTTCTTT
CDR3: CASSHRDLAEAFF
J: TRBJ1-1
size: NA
D: NA
V: TRBV28

DNA: TGTGCCAGCAGCTTGGACTATAGCACAGATACGCAGTATTTT
CDR3: CASSLDYSTDTQYF
J: TRBJ2-3
size: NA
D: NA
V: TRBV5-4

DNA: TGCGCCAGCAGCCAAGTCGGACGGAAGAGCTCCTACGAGCAGTACTTC
CDR3: CASSQVGRKSSYEQYF
J: TRBJ2-7
size: NA
D: NA
V: TRBV4-1

DNA: TGTGCCAGCACCAATGACAGGTTCTCTGGAAACACCATATATTTT
CDR3: CASTNDRFSGNTIYF
J: TRBJ1-3
size: NA
D: NA
V: TRBV6-5

DNA: TGCGCCAGCAGCCATTCCGGGACTAGCGGGACCTCCTACGAGCAGTACTTC
CDR3: CASSHSGTSGTSYEQYF
J: TRBJ2-7
size: NA
D: TRBD2
V: TRBV4-1

DNA: TGTGCCAGCAGCGCCCAAGCGGGAGAAATCAGTGAGCAGTTCTTC
CDR3: CASSAQAGEISEQFF
J: TRBJ2-1
size: NA
D: TRBD2
V: TRBV7-2

DNA: TGTGCCAGCAGTGGACTAGCGGTTAGCACAGATACGCAGTATTTT
CDR3: CASSGLAVSTDTQYF
J: TRBJ2-3
size: NA
D: TRBD2
V: TRBV2

DNA: TGTGCCAGCAGTTCGCGGGACAGGGGCAATGGCTACACCTTC
CDR3: CASSSRDRGNGYTF
J: TRBJ1-2
size: once
D: TRBD1
V: TRBV28

DNA: TGTGCCAGCAGTCAACAGGGGTGGGACCAGCCCCAGCATTTT
CDR3: CASSQQGWDQPQHF
J: TRBJ1-5
size: NA
D: TRBD1
V: TRBV28

DNA: TGCGCCAGCAGCCAAGAAAGCGAAATCTACGAGCAGTACTTC
CDR3: CASSQESEIYEQYF
J: TRBJ2-7
size: NA
D: NA
V: TRBV4-1

DNA: TGTGCCAGGACAGGGGGCAAAGACGGGGAGCTGTTTTTT
CDR3: CARTGGKDGELFF
J: TRBJ2-2
size: NA
D: TRBD1
V: TRBV5-4

DNA: TGTGCCAGCAGCCGCTCGGACAGTAACTATGGCTACACCTTC
CDR3: CASSRSDSNYGYTF
J: TRBJ1-2
size: NA
D: NA
V: TRBV28

DNA: TGTGCCAGCAGTGAAGCGCGGGCGGGACAGGTATACGAGCAGTACTTC
CDR3: CASSEARAGQVYEQYF
J: TRBJ2-7
size: NA
D: TRBD1
V: TRBV2

DNA: TGCGCCAGCAGCCTGAGCGTGACGAACTACGAGCAGTACTTC
CDR3: CASSLSVTNYEQYF
J: TRBJ2-7
size: NA
D: NA
V: TRBV5-1

DNA: TGTGCCAGCAGTTTAGAGGACCCAAGCTCCTACAATGAGCAGTTCTTC
CDR3: CASSLEDPSSYNEQFF
J: TRBJ2-1
size: NA
D: NA
V: TRBV28

DNA: TGTGCCAGCAGTTTTCAGGGGTCCTACGAGCAGTACTTC
CDR3: CASSFQGSYEQYF
J: TRBJ2-7
size: NA
D: NA
V: TRBV27

DNA: TGTGCCAGCAGCGTAGGTGAAGGGGGGATGTCAGATACGCAGTATTTT
CDR3: CASSVGEGGMSDTQYF
J: TRBJ2-3
size: NA
D: NA
V: TRBV9

DNA: TGTGCCAGCAGTTTAGGGGATCCGCCCTACGAGCAGTACTTC
CDR3: CASSLGDPPYEQYF
J: TRBJ2-7
size: NA
D: NA
V: TRBV27

DNA: TGCGCCAGCAGCTTGGACTATTACAATGAGCAGTTCTTC
CDR3: CASSLDYYNEQFF
J: TRBJ2-1
size: NA
D: NA
V: TRBV5-1

DNA: TGCGCCAGCAGTTCCGGGCTGGACAGGGTTGAAAAACTGTTTTTT
CDR3: CASSSGLDRVEKLFF
J: TRBJ1-4
size: once
D: TRBD1
V: TRBV5-1

DNA: TGCGCCAGCAGCTACGTAGCGGGAGGGGACGGGGAGCTGTTTTTT
CDR3: CASSYVAGGDGELFF
J: TRBJ2-2
size: NA
D: TRBD2
V: TRBV5-1

DNA: TGTGCCAGCAGCCCGGGGACTAGCGACACCGGGGAGCTGTTTTTT
CDR3: CASSPGTSDTGELFF
J: TRBJ2-2
size: NA
D: TRBD2
V: TRBV9

DNA: TGTGCCAGTAAGCGGGAGCCAACCGGGGAGCTGTTTTTT
CDR3: CASKREPTGELFF
J: TRBJ2-2
size: NA
D: TRBD2
V: TRBV19

DNA: TGTGCAAGTCGCTTAAGACTAGCGGGCAGCTCCTACGAGCAGTACTTC
CDR3: CASRLRLAGSSYEQYF
J: TRBJ2-7
size: NA
D: NA
V: TRBV12-2

DNA: TGCGCCAGCAGGAACGGGTCTGGGGCCAACGTCCTGACTTTC
CDR3: CASRNGSGANVLTF
J: TRBJ2-6
size: once
D: NA
V: TRBV5-1

DNA: TGCGCCAGCAGCCTTAGCGGGAGTCTCGACGAGCAGTACTTC
CDR3: CASSLSGSLDEQYF
J: TRBJ2-7
size: NA
D: TRBD2
V: TRBV4-1

DNA: TGTGCCTACTCCGGACAGAACACCGGGGAGCTGTTTTTT
CDR3: CAYSGQNTGELFF
J: TRBJ2-2
size: NA
D: NA
V: TRBV30

DNA: TGTGCCAGCAGCCCTCAACTAGCGGGACACAATGAGCAGTTCTTC
CDR3: CASSPQLAGHNEQFF
J: TRBJ2-1
size: NA
D: TRBD2
V: TRBV7-9

DNA: TGTGCCAGCAGCTCTCAGGGCGGGATAATCTCTGGAAACACCATATATTTT
CDR3: CASSSQGGIISGNTIYF
J: TRBJ1-3
size: NA
D: NA
V: TRBV11-2

DNA: TGTGCCAGCAGCAAAGGACAGGGAGCAACTAATGAAAAACTGTTTTTT
CDR3: CASSKGQGATNEKLFF
J: TRBJ1-4
size: NA
D: TRBD1
V: TRBV6-6

DNA: TGTGCCAGTATTGCGGCCCAAAGGACCGGGGAGCTGTTTTTT
CDR3: CASIAAQRTGELFF
J: TRBJ2-2
size: NA
D: NA
V: TRBV19

DNA: TGTGCCAGTAGGGGGACAGGACACACAGATACGCAGTATTTT
CDR3: CASRGTGHTDTQYF
J: TRBJ2-3
size: NA
D: TRBD1
V: TRBV19

DNA: TGTGCCAGTGGTAGGGAGAAAGCTTTCTTT
CDR3: CASGREKAFF
J: TRBJ1-1
size: few
D: NA
V: TRBV19

DNA: TGTGCCTGGGGAAAGGAGGGCTACACTGAAGCTTTCTTT
CDR3: CAWGKEGYTEAFF
J: TRBJ1-1
size: NA
D: NA
V: TRBV30

DNA: TGCGCCAGCAGCTTCTCCGGGACCGAACAATACGAGCAGTACTTC
CDR3: CASSFSGTEQYEQYF
J: TRBJ2-7
size: NA
D: NA
V: TRBV5-1

DNA: TGTGCCAGCAGTTCGAGACTAGCGGGAGGTCCAGATACGCAGTATTTT
CDR3: CASSSRLAGGPDTQYF
J: TRBJ2-3
size: NA
D: TRBD2
V: TRBV6-5

DNA: TGCGCCAGCAGCCAAGATGGGCGGGTCGGTCAGGAAAGTTACGAGCAGTACTTC
CDR3: CASSQDGRVGQESYEQYF
J: TRBJ2-7
size: NA
D: NA
V: TRBV4-1

DNA: TGCAGCGGCCTAGAGGGGGGCACAGATACGCAGTATTTT
CDR3: CSGLEGGTDTQYF
J: TRBJ2-3
size: NA
D: NA
V: TRBV29-1

DNA: TGTGCCAGCTCCCAGGGGACACCGAACACTGAAGCTTTCTTT
CDR3: CASSQGTPNTEAFF
J: TRBJ1-1
size: NA
D: NA
V: TRBV18

DNA: TGTGCCAGCAGCCCTCCCGGGACAGCCTACGAGCAGTACTTC
CDR3: CASSPPGTAYEQYF
J: TRBJ2-7
size: NA
D: TRBD1
V: TRBV11-2

DNA: TGCGCCAGCAGTGACCCAGGGCAAAACTACGAGCAGTACTTC
CDR3: CASSDPGQNYEQYF
J: TRBJ2-7
size: NA
D: NA
V: TRBV10-2

DNA: TGTGCCAGCAGCCCCCTTAGTCTAGCGGGAAAGGACAATGAGCAGTTCTTC
CDR3: CASSPLSLAGKDNEQFF
J: TRBJ2-1
size: NA
D: TRBD2
V: TRBV5-4

DNA: TGTGCCAGCAGTTACGACAGGGAGACGTACGAGCAGTACTTC
CDR3: CASSYDRETYEQYF
J: TRBJ2-7
size: NA
D: TRBD1
V: TRBV2

DNA: TGTGCCAGCAGCAGCTGGACTAGCGGGAGCTACGAGCAGTACTTC
CDR3: CASSSWTSGSYEQYF
J: TRBJ2-7
size: NA
D: TRBD2
V: TRBV28

DNA: TGCGCCAGCAGCTTGCAGACAGGGGGAGTCGCGAACACCGGGGAGCTGTTTTTT
CDR3: CASSLQTGGVANTGELFF
J: TRBJ2-2
size: NA
D: TRBD1
V: TRBV5-1